Listed below are T cell receptor beta chains from one sample, sequenced in a study of CD8 T cells in Susac syndrome. From the immunoSEQ multiplex PCR reads, TCRdb called clonotypes with MiXCR, one entry per CDR3 protein. The data hold approximately 80,000 distinct CDR3 sequences, with roughly 95% observed a single time. The sample was CD8+ T cells from PBMCs. The receptors originated from a human donor with Susac syndrome. The conserved cysteine and the conserved F or W are not part of the CDR3 here. D genes are given only for firm matches.

D: .
V: TRBV12-3/TRBV12-4
CDR3: ATSPTGQEDQY

D: .
V: TRBV9
CDR3: ASSVATGSYSYGYT

D: TRBD2
V: TRBV20-1
CDR3: SARNSGAFSYEQY

D: .
V: TRBV19
CDR3: ASKRAYSNQPQH

D: TRBD2
V: TRBV6-1
CDR3: ASSELGLAGDERY

D: TRBD1
V: TRBV9
CDR3: ASSIGTGDSTHFGYT

D: .
V: TRBV29-1
CDR3: SGYAWNEQF

D: .
V: TRBV19
CDR3: ASVWDLSSYNEQF

D: .
V: TRBV6-2/TRBV6-3
CDR3: ASRLNTGELF

D: TRBD1
V: TRBV25-1
CDR3: ASSSLGQVDPIYGYT

D: TRBD2
V: TRBV28
CDR3: ASSFVPGLAGHIQY

D: .
V: TRBV20-1
CDR3: SARETRSTDTQY

D: .
V: TRBV6-2/TRBV6-3
CDR3: ASSLQEFGELF

D: .
V: TRBV29-1
CDR3: SVVGYYGYT

D: TRBD1
V: TRBV18
CDR3: ASSPLGQGGYNEQF

D: TRBD1
V: TRBV19
CDR3: ASSPHRGREQETQY

D: .
V: TRBV5-1
CDR3: ASSPHPRDYTEAF

D: .
V: TRBV5-4
CDR3: ASSLKEGSLSSYNEQF

D: TRBD2
V: TRBV7-8
CDR3: ASRPTAGVTDTQY

D: .
V: TRBV5-4
CDR3: ASSWRGETQY

D: .
V: TRBV12-5
CDR3: ASGLGSEQF

D: .
V: TRBV15
CDR3: ATSLPPRGETQY

D: .
V: TRBV7-9
CDR3: ASSPRGAGAEQY

D: .
V: TRBV2
CDR3: ASRDGQPQH

D: .
V: TRBV28
CDR3: ASSFGGYNTEAF

D: TRBD1
V: TRBV9
CDR3: ASSAGQRGSEQY

D: .
V: TRBV7-2
CDR3: ASSLNKVGNTGELF

D: TRBD2
V: TRBV28
CDR3: ATSLAGGLEETQY

D: TRBD2
V: TRBV7-8
CDR3: ASRKISGIQETQY

D: .
V: TRBV4-2
CDR3: ASSLTRAGANVLT

D: .
V: TRBV9
CDR3: ASSGGGAPSYEQY

D: .
V: TRBV6-5
CDR3: ASSYHLGQETQY

D: TRBD1
V: TRBV28
CDR3: ASSARDRGHEQY

D: .
V: TRBV18
CDR3: ASSPSAWGTDTQY

D: TRBD1
V: TRBV20-1
CDR3: SAFGQGDYGYT

D: TRBD2
V: TRBV28
CDR3: ASSFAGGGANEQF

D: .
V: TRBV27
CDR3: ASSSPLGPTQY

D: .
V: TRBV7-9
CDR3: ASSLLSLDHEGEKLF

D: .
V: TRBV6-5
CDR3: ASSLQGYNSPLH

D: .
V: TRBV28
CDR3: ASSLEGSGFYNEQF

D: TRBD1
V: TRBV11-2
CDR3: ASSLEGGQIYGYT

D: .
V: TRBV9
CDR3: ASGGGGNQPQH

D: .
V: TRBV5-6
CDR3: ASSLSVGPQSSYEQY

D: .
V: TRBV10-2
CDR3: ASSFETRIQY

D: .
V: TRBV28
CDR3: ASSSPLPPMAKNIQY

D: .
V: TRBV11-2
CDR3: ASSSGAYEQY

D: TRBD2
V: TRBV6-6
CDR3: ASSALAGGTGELF

D: .
V: TRBV4-1
CDR3: ASSLRQGTAYEQY

D: .
V: TRBV2
CDR3: ASKFPDVNTEAF

D: .
V: TRBV20-1
CDR3: SARDRSTYEQY

D: .
V: TRBV4-1
CDR3: ASSPDNYGYT

D: TRBD2
V: TRBV4-3
CDR3: ASSQDGLAGNQETQY

D: .
V: TRBV12-5
CDR3: ASARGQSYEQY

D: .
V: TRBV4-3
CDR3: ASSQDRRQPYNEQF